This T cell receptor (beta chain) was observed in a study of T-cell memory formation after mild COVID-19. Study-wide results and limits: Clones shrinking from day 15 to 85 showed even CD4/CD8 mixes; later expanders tilted CD4+. Contracting CD8+ clones were enriched in EMRA, CD4+ mainly in CM and EM.

TCRdb re-called the 5' RACE reads with MiXCR, one entry per CDR3 protein. The table has hundreds of thousands of distinct CDR3 sequences, roughly 22% seen once. This clonotype came up a few times. Its antigen is not identified. This CDR3 comprises 17 residues. Deletions cut 5 bases from V and 4 bases from J, with 23 bases between. Germline assignment: CDR1 SGHNT and CDR2 YENEEA. The J gene is TRBJ1-2, the V gene TRBV11-3, with D perhaps matching TRBD1 (5 bases). The sequenced sample consisted of PBMCs or a T cell subset sorted from them (not recorded which). The clonotype originates from an adult woman who had mild COVID-19 (a few samples of this study predate the infection). Cell type and time point are not known. In DNA, the CDR3 is TGTGCCAGCAGCCTCCATTCTCAGGGCACCCAGGTCTATGGCTACACCTTC. Protein sequence: CASSLHSQGTQVYGYTF.